The 17 T cell receptor beta chains below come from one sample, sequenced in a study of CD8+ T cells in alopecia areata. TCR sequencing used cDNA made by reverse transcription of extracted RNA. Sequencing used immunoSEQ multiplex PCR; TCRdb keeps in-frame clones, though not all of them. The sample carries 170,000 or so clones, roughly three fifths recorded once. Noted treatment: oral pan-JAK inhibitor, 5-10 mg twice daily. Source: CD8+ T cells sorted from blood, taken at week 24, from a patient treated with tofacitinib. The source is a human donor with alopecia areata.

The chain joins TRBV29-1 to TRBJ1-1, with D possibly matching TRBD1 (5 bases). With 3 bases removed from V and 6 bases from J, the gap between germline ends came to 11 bases. The CDR3 spans 12 residues. CDR1 is SQVTM, CDR2 ANQGSEA, per germline. The CDR3 spells CSVEGVGAEAFF. The CDR3 DNA reads TGCAGCGTTGAGGGCGTGGGGGCTGAAGCTTTCTTT.

This clone was detected a few times. This chain connects TRBV9 to TRBJ1-2; unclear D gene. CDR3 length: 11 residues. Trimming took off 3 bases at V and 8 bases at J, with 8 bases between the two ends. CDR1 and CDR2 from the germline V gene are SGDLS and YYNGEE. This CDR3 reads CASSARGGYTF. The DNA for the CDR3 is TGTGCCAGCAGCGCTCGTGGCGGCTACACCTTC.

As to this clone: Other DNA sequences of this sample code for an identical CDR3. The chain has TRBV15 and TRBJ1-1; possible D gene TRBD1, 5 bases. Germline lookup yields CDR1 LNHNV and CDR2 YYDKDF (reference sequence). V was shortened by 0 bases and J by 1 base, with 6 bases between the two germline ends. The CDR3 is made up of 14 amino acids. CDR3 region: CATSRDRGNTEAFF. CDR3 nucleotides: TGTGCCACCAGCAGAGATAGGGGGAACACTGAAGCTTTCTTT.

V usage is TRBV13 and J usage is TRBJ2-1; D gene unclear. CDR1 is PRHDT, CDR2 FYEKMQ, per germline (reference sequence). V was shortened by 4 bases and J by 9 bases, with 13 bases between the two germline ends. CDR3 length: 13 amino acids. This CDR3 is CASSSIGGSEQFF. The CDR3 nucleotides read TGTGCCAGCAGCTCCATAGGTGGGTCTGAGCAGTTCTTC. The whole variable domain, filled in from reference TRBV13 and TRBJ2-1, reads AAGVIQSPRHLIKEKRETATLKCYPIPRHDTVYWYQQGPGQDPQFLISFYEKMQSDKGSIPDRFSAQQFSDYHSELNMSSLELGDSALYFCASSSIGGSEQFFGPGTRLTVL.

This sequence joins TRBV7-9 and TRBJ2-7; D not certain. The CDR3 has 12 residues. The germline CDR1 and CDR2 sequences are SEHNR and FQNEAQ (reference sequence). Trimming took off 0 bases at V and 4 bases at J, with 4 bases between the two ends. The chain's CDR3 is CASSLAEYEQYF. The CDR3 DNA reads TGTGCCAGCAGCTTAGCCGAATACGAGCAGTACTTC.

This clone was seen a few times. This sequence joins TRBV9 and TRBJ2-1, with a tentative D call TRBD2 (5 bases). CDR1 and CDR2 from the germline V gene are SGDLS and YYNGEE. The V gene lost 4 bases and the J gene lost 8 bases, with 19 bases spanning the gap. The CDR3 extends over 15 amino acids. The CDR3 sequence: CASSPRHSTADEQFF. The CDR3 DNA sequence: TGTGCCAGCAGCCCCCGACACTCTACAGCGGATGAGCAGTTCTTC.

The chain joins TRBV6-1 to TRBJ1-2, with D perhaps TRBD1 (6 bases). The CDR3 loop spans 14 amino acids. CDR1 MNHNS and CDR2 SASEGT come from the germline V gene. Trimming took 2 bases from V and 7 from J, leaving 14 bases between them. CDR3 nucleotides: TGTGCCAGCAGTGAAAAGGGGGGCTCTAGTGGCTACACCTTC. This encodes CASSEKGGSSGYTF.

This clone was picked up a small number of times. Within the sample, other DNA sequences also encode this same CDR3. The chain recombines TRBV13 with TRBJ1-6; D unresolved. This CDR3 region has 12 residues. The V gene's germline CDR1 is PRHDT and CDR2 FYEKMQ (reference sequence). Trimming left V 1 base short and J 7 bases short, with 2 bases between. In nucleotides, the CDR3 is TGTGCCAGCAGCTTAGAAAATTCACCCCTCCACTTT. Translating gives CASSLENSPLHF. The full variable domain, its missing parts supplied by reference TRBV13 and TRBJ1-6, is AAGVIQSPRHLIKEKRETATLKCYPIPRHDTVYWYQQGPGQDPQFLISFYEKMQSDKGSIPDRFSAQQFSDYHSELNMSSLELGDSALYFCASSLENSPLHFGNGTRLTVT.

This chain links TRBV7-2 with TRBJ2-5; 7 bases are shared with TRBD2. The junction had 5 bases not matched to a gene; V was cut back by 6 bases and J by 1 base. The CDR3 sequence is 14 residues long. The germline V gene encodes CDR1 SGHTA and CDR2 FQGNSA. CDR3 amino acids: CASSNGGIQETQYF. As DNA, the CDR3 is TGTGCCAGCAGTAACGGGGGGATCCAAGAGACCCAGTACTTC.

V is TRBV19 and J is TRBJ1-1; 10 bases map to TRBD1. The CDR3 has 13 residues. Germline assignment: CDR1 LNHDA and CDR2 SQIVND (reference sequence). J gave up 7 bases and V 5 bases, and 4 bases lay outside the gene matches. CDR3 bases: TGTGCCAGTAGTCACGGGACAGGGGTTGAAGCTTTCTTT. Protein: CASSHGTGVEAFF.

The chain uses TRBV4-1 and TRBJ2-7; D unclear. The V end lost 1 base, the J end lost 6 bases, and 10 bases lay between the germline ends. Looked up from germline, CDR1 is MGHRA and CDR2 is YSYEKL. The CDR3 loop spans 13 amino acids. The CDR3 region has the DNA TGCGCCAGCAGCCAAGTCCGTGGGCCCGAGCAGTACTTC. It specifies CASSQVRGPEQYF.

V is TRBV9 and J is TRBJ1-5, with 7 nucleotides matching TRBD1. With V trimmed by 3 bases and J by 5 bases, 5 bases remained unmatched. Germline lookup yields CDR1 SGDLS and CDR2 YYNGEE. CDR3 length: 14 amino acids. CDR3 in amino acids: CASSATGIDQPQHF. The CDR3 nucleotides read TGTGCCAGCAGCGCGACAGGGATCGATCAGCCCCAGCATTTT.

This clone has more than one count but fewer than ten. The chain has TRBV27 and TRBJ1-6; D unresolved. The CDR3 is made up of 13 amino acids. V gave up 0 bases and J gave up 10 bases, with 7 bases separating them. Germline CDR1 and CDR2: MNHEY and SMNVEV (reference sequence). CDR3 sequence: CASSLSVTSPLHF. The CDR3 DNA follows: TGTGCCAGCAGTTTATCCGTTACCTCACCCCTCCACTTT.

This sequence joins TRBV27 and TRBJ2-1; a weak D match, TRBD2 (6 bases). Trimming removed 2 bases at V and 8 bases at J, with 19 bases between. This CDR3 region has 16 residues. Germline V gene data show CDR1 as MNHEY and CDR2 as SMNVEV (reference sequence). The CDR3 protein is CASSLAVSSVGDEQFF. The DNA of the CDR3 is TGTGCCAGCAGTTTAGCGGTGTCTAGCGTAGGGGATGAGCAGTTCTTC.

Details on this clone: The same CDR3 can be traced to other DNA sequences in this sample. The CDR3 loop reads CASSQDSYEQYF. The CDR3 region has the DNA TGTGCCAGCAGCCAGGACTCCTACGAGCAGTACTTC. This chain links TRBV4-2 with TRBJ2-7; D not certain. Germline V CDR1 and CDR2: LGHNA, YNFKEQ. The V and J ends lost 3 bases and 0 bases respectively, with 3 bases between them. The CDR3 contains 12 residues.

This clone was seen a few times. This chain uses TRBV4-1 with TRBJ2-5; D perhaps matches TRBD1 (5 bases). CDR1 and CDR2 (germline): MGHRA, YSYEKL. The CDR3 loop spans 14 amino acids. The V and J ends lost 0 bases and 4 bases respectively, with 9 bases between them. The CDR3 sequence: CASSQDRTTETQYF. The CDR3 DNA follows: TGCGCCAGCAGCCAAGATAGGACAACAGAGACCCAGTACTTC.

V and J are TRBV7-9 and TRBJ1-4; D remains unclear. The CDR3 consists of 15 residues. With 4 bases removed from V and 7 bases from J, the gap between germline ends came to 16 bases. Looked up from germline, CDR1 is SEHNR and CDR2 is FQNEAQ (reference sequence). CDR3 coding DNA: TGTGCCAGCAGCTCCACAGAGAAGGGTAGTGAAAAACTGTTTTTT. As protein: CASSSTEKGSEKLFF.